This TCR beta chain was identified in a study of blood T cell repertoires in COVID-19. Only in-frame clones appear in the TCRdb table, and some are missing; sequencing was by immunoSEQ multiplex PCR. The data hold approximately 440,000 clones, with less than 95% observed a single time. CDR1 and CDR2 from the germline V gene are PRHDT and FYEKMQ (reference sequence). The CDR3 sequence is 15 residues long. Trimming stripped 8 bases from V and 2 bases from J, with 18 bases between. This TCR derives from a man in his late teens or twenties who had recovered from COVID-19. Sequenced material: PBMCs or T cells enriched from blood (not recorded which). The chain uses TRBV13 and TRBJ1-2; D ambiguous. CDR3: CASHREPSDNYGYTF. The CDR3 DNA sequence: TGTGCCAGCCATCGGGAGCCCTCCGACAACTATGGCTACACCTTC.